The 29 T cell receptor delta chains below all came from one sample that was sequenced in a study of γδ T cells in repeated Plasmodium falciparum infection. With CATT, TCRdb re-called clones from the multiplex PCR reads. The table includes roughly 90,000 delta-chain clones, more than 0.85% detected once. Bulk repertoires came from Vgamma9/Vdelta2+ or Vdelta2-negative gammadelta T cells flow-sorted from PBMC. The sequencing input was gamma-delta T cells from blood. These receptors came from a pool of human donors (malaria-infected and uninfected, not separated).

In regard to this clone: A far larger clone is just one base off, so this is likely a read error. Different DNA sequences within this sample yield the same CDR3. The V gene is TRDV1, the J gene TRDJ1, with 8 bases aligning to TRDD3. The J gene is absent in TCRdb and was assigned here via DNA matching to germline. Germline loops: CDR1 TSWWSYY, CDR2 QGS. V gave up 3 bases and J gave up 2 bases; unmatched junction bases: 8. This CDR3 region has 16 residues. The CDR3 loop is CALGELRDTGTDKLIF. The CDR3 DNA reads TGTGCTCTTGGGGAGCTGAGGGATACGGGTACCGATAAACTCATCTTT.

This clone was recorded at least ten times. Translating this DNA gives a protein that differs at residue 7 from the TCRdb one, which belongs to a much larger clone; a read error is likely, and the protein shown is this translation. The V call is TRDV1, the J call TRDJ1; D gene uncertain. The CDR3 contains 17 residues. The V end lost 2 bases, the J end lost 0 bases, and 16 bases lay between the germline ends. Germline loops: CDR1 TSWWSYY, CDR2 QGS. The CDR3 DNA reads TGTGCTCTTGGGGAAGGTTCCCTCCAGACCTACACCGATAAACTCATCTTT. It codes for CALGEGSLQTYTDKLIF.

A remark on this clone: A far bigger clonotype differs at one base, so this is likely a read error. This sample also contains other DNA sequences that code for the same CDR3. V usage is TRDV2 and J usage is TRDJ1; possibly TRDD3 for D (5 bases). The J gene was missing in TCRdb and was found by matching the end of the DNA to germline. V was trimmed by 0 bases and J by 0 bases, leaving 13 bases between them. Per germline, CDR1 GEAIGNYY and CDR2 EKD. The CDR3 runs to 16 residues. The CDR3 region is CACDTRGVPHTDKLIF. In DNA, the CDR3 is TGTGCCTGTGACACCAGGGGGGTGCCGCACACCGATAAACTCATCTTT.

In its sample, this clone was seen a few times. TCRdb has a much larger clone's protein, which differs at residue 12 from the translation of this DNA, likely because of a read error; what is shown is the protein translated from the DNA. The rearrangement links TRDV2 to TRDJ1; 11 nucleotides match TRDD3. TCRdb gives no J gene; it was assigned here by matching the DNA to germline. Trimming took 2 bases from V and 0 from J; bases not matched to a gene: 10. The germline CDR1 and CDR2 sequences are GEAIGNYY and EKD. The CDR3 covers 18 residues. CDR3 protein: CACDSLLGDTPHTDKLIF. Here the CDR3 DNA reads TGTGCCTGTGACAGTTTGCTGGGGGATACCCCGCACACCGATAAACTCATCTTT.

In regard to this clone: A far larger clone lies a single base away; this is likely a read error. The same CDR3 also results from other DNA sequences found in this sample. The chain joins TRDV1 to TRDJ1; TRDD3 matches 8 bases. TCRdb is silent on the J gene; assignment here came from matching the DNA to germline. The CDR3 sequence is 19 residues long. V lost 2 bases to trimming and J lost 8 bases; unmatched junction nucleotides: 22. CDR1 is TSWWSYY and CDR2 is QGS in the germline V gene. In DNA, the CDR3 is TGTGCTCTTGGGGAAGGGGCTAAAACCCGTACTGGGGGGTACGACAAACTCATCTTT. Residues: CALGEGAKTRTGGYDKLIF.

Concerning this clone itself: This likely stems from a read error, as it lies one base from a far larger clone. The sample contains more than one DNA sequence encoding this CDR3. V usage is TRDV3 and J usage is TRDJ1, with TRDD3 matching 11 bases. The V gene's germline CDR1 is TVYSNPD and CDR2 GDNSRS (reference sequence). V lost 4 bases and J lost 10; bases outside the gene matches: 23. There are 17 residues in the CDR3. The CDR3 here is CASPSLRYWGIKGRLIF. For the CDR3, the DNA is TGTGCCTCCCCTTCACTCCGATACTGGGGGATAAAGGGGAGACTCATCTTT.

This clone has just a few counts. The amino acid sequence in TCRdb belongs to a much larger clone and departs from this DNA's translation at residue 22, likely a sequencing read error; the sequence shown is translated from the DNA. The chain links TRDV1 to TRDJ3, with 10 bases matching TRDD3. TCRdb records no J gene; here it was assigned by comparing the DNA to germline. The CDR3 totals 26 residues. Germline V gene data show CDR1 as TSWWSYY and CDR2 as QGS. The CDR3 coding sequence is TGTGCTCTTGGGGGAACTAAAGTCCAAAAGGGGGATACGCTTAGGGAGTTCTCCTGGGACACCCAACAGATGTTTTTC. It codes for CALGGTKVQKGDTLREFSWDTQQMFF.

This clone was recorded at least ten times. This DNA's translation differs at residue 4 from TCRdb's protein, which comes from a much larger clone; a read error is likely, and the protein shown is translated from the DNA. The chain links TRDV2 to TRDJ1, with no clear D. The J gene was not available in TCRdb and was assigned here by matching the DNA to germline segments. The CDR3 sequence is 16 residues long. The germline V gene has CDR1 GEAIGNYY and CDR2 EKD. Written as DNA, the CDR3 is TGTGCCTGTGGCACCATTCAAGGTCTAGGGACCGATAAACTCATCTTT. Its translation is CACGTIQGLGTDKLIF.

This clone was detected only a few times. A read error likely explains this, since a far larger clone differs by one base. Other DNA sequences from this sample encode an identical CDR3 as well. This sequence joins TRDV2 and TRDJ1, with 12 bases matching TRDD3. TCRdb supplies no J gene; here it was assigned by aligning the nucleotide sequence to germline. The CDR3 length is 23 residues. CDR1 and CDR2 (germline): GEAIGNYY, EKD. Unmatched junction bases numbered 26, after V lost 4 bases and J lost 0 bases. The CDR3 here is CACDGAFLLPVLGDTPYTDKLIF. DNA for the CDR3: TGTGCCTGTGATGGGGCCTTCCTACTTCCTGTACTGGGGGATACCCCCTACACCGATAAACTCATCTTT.

This clone turned up a few times. For this DNA, TCRdb reports the protein of a much larger clone, which diverges at residue 14, most likely from a read error; the protein presented here is translated directly from the DNA. The J gene is uncalled and the V gene is TRDV2; the D call of TRDD3 is as the table states it, not checked on the DNA. This CDR3 has 16 amino acids. CDR1 and CDR2 (germline): GEAIGNYY, EKD. CDR3 amino acids: CACDIREKRDTDKPIF. DNA for the CDR3: TGTGCCTGTGACATTAGGGAAAAAAGGGACACCGATAAACCCATCTTT.

This clone was observed a handful of times. This DNA's translation and the protein TCRdb lists, from a much larger clone, do not match at residue 16, likely due to a read error; the protein shown is translated from the DNA. Other DNA sequences in the sample encode the same CDR3. The J segment was not called; the V segment is TRDV2; TRDD3, the D gene given by the table, was not confirmed from the DNA. The CDR3 consists of 19 residues. Germline V CDR1 and CDR2: GEAIGNYY, EKD. The CDR3 loop reads CACDPLGGAPSEVDSNLIF. In DNA, the CDR3 is TGTGCCTGTGACCCCCTGGGGGGGGCCCCTTCCGAGGTGGACAGCAATCTCATCTTT.

With respect to this clone: TCRdb records a much larger clone's protein for this DNA, with a difference at residue 19 that likely arises from a read error; the protein given is the translation of the DNA. This chain links TRDV1 with TRDJ1, with D perhaps TRDD3 (10 bases). Since TCRdb gives no J gene, matching the DNA to germline was used here to assign it. The V and J ends lost 1 base and 3 bases respectively, with 39 bases between them. From germline, CDR1 is TSWWSYY and CDR2 QGS. There are 24 residues in the CDR3. CDR3 nucleotides: TGTGCTCTTGGGGAACGGTTTGTAGGCCTTCCTACTCTGGGGGATAAGGGTCTACCCGATAAACTCATCTTT. Translated: CALGERFVGLPTLGDKGLPDKLIF.

This clone was counted only a few times. TCRdb attributes to this sequence the protein of a much larger clone, which differs from the DNA translation at residue 12; a read error is likely, and the protein displayed is translated from the DNA. This chain connects TRDV2 to TRDJ1; 10 bases line up with TRDD3. The J gene comes from matching the DNA to germline here; TCRdb lacks it. This CDR3 is built from 16 residues. V was clipped by 0 bases and J by 6 bases; unmatched bases: 9. Germline V lookup: CDR1 GEAIGNYY, CDR2 EKD. CDR3 coding DNA: TGTGCCTGTGACACCGTTTCGCTGGGGGATAAAAATAAACTCATCTTT. Its translation is CACDTVSLGDKNKLIF.

In the case of this clone: For this DNA, TCRdb reports the protein of a much larger clone, which diverges at residue 14, most likely from a read error; the protein presented here is translated directly from the DNA. J gene calling gave no result, while the V gene is TRDV1; TRDD3, the D gene given by the table, was not confirmed from the DNA. Germline CDR1 TSWWSYY, CDR2 QGS. The CDR3 consists of 16 residues. The CDR3: CALGELRTWGSTKHIF. The CDR3, as DNA: TGTGCTCTTGGGGAACTTCGGACCTGGGGGAGTACAAAACACATCTTT.

About this clone: A far larger clone is just one base off, so this is likely a read error. Other DNA variants within this sample encode the same CDR3. No call exists for the J gene, whereas the V gene is TRDV2; no check of the table's D call, TRDD3, against the DNA was made. Germline V gives CDR1 GEAIGNYY, CDR2 EKD. The CDR3 totals 18 residues. DNA of the CDR3: TGTGCCTGTGACAAGGTGTGGCCGTTCTTATCCCACACCGATAAGCTCATCTTT. Protein: CACDKVWPFLSHTDKLIF.

Only a few counts were recorded for this clone. The protein TCRdb gives is from a much larger clone and does not agree with this DNA's translation at residue 8, likely a read error; the protein shown here comes from the DNA. The chain carries TRDV2 and TRDJ1; 8 bases map to TRDD3. This CDR3 contains 16 residues. Germline V CDR1 and CDR2: GEAIGNYY, EKD. J gave up 3 bases and V 0 bases, and 8 bases lay outside the gene matches. DNA of the CDR3: TGTGCCTGTGACACCGTTACTGCGGGATACGCCGATAAACTCATCTTT. Translating it yields CACDTVTAGYADKLIF.

In this sample, this clone turned up a few times. Translating this DNA gives a protein that differs at residue 13 from the TCRdb one, which belongs to a much larger clone; a read error is likely, and the protein shown is this translation. The chain carries TRDV2 and TRDJ3; no firm D call. CDR1 GEAIGNYY and CDR2 EKD come from the germline V gene. This CDR3 is 19 amino acids long. CDR3: CACDTVEGTGPWYTRQMFF. CDR3 DNA: TGTGCCTGTGACACCGTGGAGGGAACAGGTCCCTGGTACACCCGACAGATGTTTTTC.

At least ten counts were recorded for this clone. This DNA's translation and the protein TCRdb lists, from a much larger clone, do not match at residue 8, likely due to a read error; the protein shown is translated from the DNA. The CDR3 DNA reads as TGTGCCTGTGACACTCGGGCAAGGGGATGCGACGATAAACTCATCTTT. As protein: CACDTRARGCDDKLIF. V usage is TRDV2 and J usage is TRDJ1; D may be TRDD3 (6 bases). Germline matching of the DNA provided the J gene here, since TCRdb leaves it blank. Germline CDR1 and CDR2: GEAIGNYY and EKD. V was shortened by 1 base and J by 4 bases, with 18 bases between the two germline ends. The CDR3 runs 16 residues.

This clone was seen a handful of times. A far larger clone is just one base off, so this is likely a read error. Other DNA sequences in this specimen translate into the identical CDR3. V and J are TRDV2 and TRDJ1; possible D gene TRDD3, 6 bases. The J gene was missing in TCRdb and was found by matching the end of the DNA to germline. This CDR3 contains 16 residues. Germline V gene lookup returns CDR1 GEAIGNYY and CDR2 EKD. V was trimmed by 0 bases and J by 1 base, leaving 14 bases between them. For the CDR3, the DNA is TGTGCCTGTGACACCGCCTGGGGAATCAGCACCGATAAACTCATCTTT. Translated: CACDTAWGISTDKLIF.

Notes on this clone: A far larger clone differs by one base, so this is likely a read error. Other DNA sequences within the sample encode an identical CDR3. The rearrangement links TRDV1 to TRDJ1; D ambiguous. TCRdb offers no J gene call, so here the DNA was matched to germline to obtain one. The V and J ends lost 3 bases and 10 bases respectively, with 15 bases between them. Germline V gene lookup returns CDR1 TSWWSYY and CDR2 QGS. The CDR3 runs to 13 residues. CDR3 region: CALGELWTPRLIF. CDR3 sequence (DNA): TGTGCTCTTGGGGAGCTATGGACCCCCCGACTCATCTTT.

This clone was recorded at least ten times. Translating this DNA gives a protein that differs at residue 17 from the TCRdb one, which belongs to a much larger clone; a read error is likely, and the protein shown is this translation. In nucleotides, the CDR3 is TGTGCTCTTGGGGGGACACACCTTCCCACGATAAACCCCTGGTCCCACGGTAAACTCATCTTT. This translates into CALGGTHLPTINPWSHGKLIF. The V call is TRDV1, the J call TRDJ1; the D gene is possibly TRDD2 (6 bases). This CDR3 comprises 21 residues. Trimming cost V 4 bases and J 7 bases, with 37 bases left between them. Germline V gene lookup returns CDR1 TSWWSYY and CDR2 QGS.

This clone was counted between two and nine times. TCRdb assigns this DNA the protein of a much larger clone, which departs from its translation at residue 12; this likely reflects a read error, and the protein shown comes from translating the DNA. The CDR3 here is CALGHNEGWGVGELIF. DNA for the CDR3: TGTGCTCTTGGGCACAATGAAGGCTGGGGGGTTGGGGAACTCATCTTT. The chain couples TRDV1 to TRDJ1; 7 nucleotides line up with TRDD3. The J gene, not given by TCRdb, was assigned here from a germline match of the nucleotide sequence. The CDR3 loop spans 16 amino acids. The junction had 18 bases not matched to a gene; V was cut back by 5 bases and J by 9 bases. Germline V gives CDR1 TSWWSYY, CDR2 QGS.

With regard to this clone: A far more abundant clone sits one base away, making this likely a read error. Other DNA sequences from this sample encode an identical CDR3 as well. The V gene reported is TRDV1; the J gene is uncalled; the listed D gene, TRDD3, was not tested against the DNA. The CDR3 is made up of 12 amino acids. Germline CDR1 and CDR2: TSWWSYY and QGS. The CDR3: CALFELTGGLIF. The CDR3 DNA reads as TGTGCTCTCTTCGAGCTTACTGGGGGTCTCATCTTT.

On this clone itself: TCRdb shows a much larger clone's protein in place of this DNA's translation, and the two differ at residue 5, likely through a read error; the protein shown is translated from the DNA. The rearrangement links TRDV1 to TRDJ1; D perhaps matches TRDD2 (6 bases). As TCRdb names no J gene, one was assigned here on the basis of a DNA match to germline. Trimming left V 4 bases short and J 10 bases short, with 34 bases between. Germline V lookup: CDR1 TSWWSYY, CDR2 QGS. This CDR3 comprises 19 residues. The CDR3 here is CALGGLPPSLMLPERGLIF. The CDR3 DNA reads as TGTGCTCTTGGGGGACTTCCTCCCTCCCTCATGCTTCCCGAGAGGGGACTCATCTTT.

To note about this clone: The protein given by TCRdb reflects a much larger clone and differs at residue 16 from this DNA's translation, likely from a read error; the protein shown is the DNA's translation. This rearrangement joins TRAV36/DV7 to TRDJ1; perhaps D is TRDD2 or TRDD3 (6 bases each). No J segment appears in TCRdb, so it was assigned here by matching the sequence to germline. Looked up from germline, CDR1 is VTNFRS and CDR2 is LTSSGIE (reference sequence). There are 24 residues in the CDR3. Between the trimmed V and J ends, which lost 0 bases and 0 bases, there was a span of 39 bases. The CDR3 sequence: CAVEVQNPTPALMGVCMYTDKLIF. As DNA, the CDR3 is TGTGCTGTGGAGGTTCAGAATCCTACCCCGGCCTTGATGGGGGTCTGTATGTACACCGATAAACTCATCTTT.

On this clone: A far larger clone differs by one base, so this is likely a read error. This CDR3 is also generated by other DNA sequences in the sample. The chain couples TRDV2 to TRDJ1, with 8 bases matching TRDD3. The J gene, not given by TCRdb, was assigned here from a germline match of the nucleotide sequence. Looked up from germline, CDR1 is GEAIGNYY and CDR2 is EKD. V lost 1 base, J lost 3 bases, and 9 bases stayed unmatched. The CDR3 totals 16 residues. The CDR3 protein is CACDTLGARGADKLIF. CDR3 nucleotides: TGTGCCTGTGACACACTGGGGGCCCGAGGAGCCGATAAACTCATCTTT.

In this sample, this clone turned up many times. TCRdb's entry gives the protein of a much larger clone, which mismatches this DNA's translation at residue 12, likely from a read error; the protein reported here is translated from the DNA. The chain is built from TRDV1 and TRDJ1, with D hard to call. The germline V and J ends were trimmed by 2 bases and 6 bases, with 22 bases remaining between them. This CDR3 spans 17 amino acids. Germline-derived CDR1 and CDR2 are TSWWSYY and QGS. CDR3 sequence reads: CALGEITAFTVVYKLIF. The CDR3 DNA reads as TGTGCTCTTGGGGAAATTACGGCCTTTACTGTAGTGTATAAACTCATCTTT.

This clone was seen many times. TCRdb's protein, taken from a much larger clone, differs from this DNA's translation at residue 8, likely owing to a read error; the protein displayed comes from the DNA. The V gene is TRDV2, the J gene TRDJ2; the match to TRDD3 covers 8 bases. The V gene end was trimmed by 3 bases and the J gene end by 8 bases; junction bases not matched to a gene: 7. CDR3 size: 14 residues. Germline V gene lookup returns CDR1 GEAIGNYY and CDR2 EKD. For the CDR3, the DNA is TGTGCCTGTGACCAACTGGGGGGACCCGCACAACTCTTCTTT. Translated: CACDQLGGPAQLFF.

Only a few counts were recorded for this clone. This DNA's translation and the protein TCRdb lists, from a much larger clone, do not match at residue 12, likely due to a read error; the protein shown is translated from the DNA. The chain joins TRDV2 to TRDJ1, with TRDD3 matching over 10 bases. Matching the DNA to germline supplied the J gene, which TCRdb does not give. The CDR3 contains 20 residues. J lost 1 base, V lost 4 bases, and 20 bases had no gene match. Germline-derived CDR1 and CDR2 are GEAIGNYY and EKD. This chain's CDR3 is CACETGRLGDASHPTDKLIF. The DNA of the CDR3 is TGTGCCTGTGAAACCGGGCGACTGGGGGATGCCAGCCACCCCACCGATAAACTCATCTTT.